These 18 T cell receptor beta chains originate from one sample sequenced in a study of T cell responses to AZD1222 COVID-19 vaccine. Data came from immunoSEQ multiplex PCR; TCRdb stores just in-frame clones and leaves some out. Counted here are 100,000 to 150,000 clones, roughly 86% occurring once; the ten biggest clones make up 8% to 13%. The source material was peripheral blood, sampled on day 0 of AZD1222 vaccination. All receptors derive from an adult in good health.

The chain has TRBV9 and TRBJ2-1, with D possibly matching TRBD2 (6 bases). Germline V lookup: CDR1 SGDLS, CDR2 YYNGEE. The V gene lost 5 bases and the J gene lost 3 bases, with 12 bases spanning the gap. This CDR3 is built from 14 residues. Here the CDR3 reads CASSAGTFYNEQFF. CDR3 bases: TGTGCCAGCAGTGCTGGGACTTTCTACAATGAGCAGTTCTTC. Looking up the rest from reference TRBV9 and TRBJ2-1 gives the full variable domain: DSGVTQTPKHLITATGQRVTLRCSPRSGDLSVYWYQQSLDQGLQFLIQYYNGEERAKGNILERFSAQQFPDLHSELNLSSLELGDSALYFCASSAGTFYNEQFFGPGTRLTVL.

The V and J genes are TRBV6-5 and TRBJ2-6; tentative D call: TRBD2 (7 bases). The germline gives CDR1 MNHEY, CDR2 SVGAGI. Trimming left V 2 bases short and J 2 bases short, with 10 bases between. The CDR3 is made up of 16 amino acids. The CDR3 region has the DNA TGTGCCAGCAGTTACCGGGGGGCGACTGGGGCCAACGTCCTGACTTTC. It yields the protein CASSYRGATGANVLTF.

The sample holds one count of this clone. This chain uses TRBV30 with TRBJ1-5, with D perhaps matching TRBD1 (5 bases). This CDR3 contains 13 residues. CDR1 and CDR2 from the germline V gene are GTSNPN and SVGIG (reference sequence). V lost 4 bases to trimming and J lost 6 bases, with 13 bases between them. CDR3 sequence (DNA): TGTGCCTGGACCCGGGGGGAAAGTCAGCCCCAGCATTTT. This sequence encodes CAWTRGESQPQHF.

The rearrangement uses TRBV27 and TRBJ1-1; TRBD1 aligns across 9 bases. The CDR3 is made up of 14 amino acids. Trimming took 5 bases from V and 4 from J; bases not matched to a gene: 5. Germline CDR1 MNHEY, CDR2 SMNVEV (reference sequence). The DNA of the CDR3 is TGTGCCAGCAGTCAAACAGGGGGCATCACTGAAGCTTTCTTT. It codes for CASSQTGGITEAFF.

The chain is built from TRBV6-5 and TRBJ1-1, with D maybe TRBD1 (5 bases). Looked up from germline, CDR1 is MNHEY and CDR2 is SVGAGI. CDR3 length: 15 residues. The germline V and J ends were trimmed by 8 bases and 3 bases, with 19 bases remaining between them. This CDR3 reads CASLPLRGRDTEAFF. CDR3 bases: TGTGCCAGCCTACCCCTGAGGGGCAGGGACACTGAAGCTTTCTTT.

The chain carries TRBV19 and TRBJ1-2; 10 nucleotides match TRBD1. Germline V gene data show CDR1 as LNHDA and CDR2 as SQIVND (reference sequence). With 3 bases clipped from V and 7 bases from J, the junction kept 14 bases outside the gene matches. CDR3 length equals 17 residues. This chain's CDR3 is CASSIGQGVPFAGGYTF. The DNA of the CDR3 is TGTGCCAGTAGTATTGGACAGGGGGTACCCTTCGCTGGTGGCTACACCTTC.

CDR3 sequence (DNA): TGTGCCAGCAGCTTTAGTAGGTCAGGAAACACCATATATTTT. Translating it yields CASSFSRSGNTIYF. This chain joins TRBV9 and TRBJ1-3; D unclear. The CDR3 sequence is 14 residues long. Trimming cost V 4 bases and J 4 bases, with 12 bases left between them. From germline, CDR1 is SGDLS and CDR2 YYNGEE.

The chain uses TRBV7-9 and TRBJ1-1; D not certain. Germline CDR1 is SEHNR and CDR2 is FQNEAQ (reference sequence). The CDR3 sequence is 14 residues long. Trimming removed 5 bases at V and 0 bases at J, with 10 bases between. The CDR3 spells CASSATEVNTEAFF. The CDR3 DNA is TGTGCCAGCAGCGCGACGGAAGTGAACACTGAAGCTTTCTTT. The full variable domain, its missing parts supplied by reference TRBV7-9 and TRBJ1-1, is DTGVSQNPRHKITKRGQNVTFRCDPISEHNRLYWYRQTLGQGPEFLTYFQNEAQLEKSRLLSDRFSAERPKGSFSTLEIQRTEQGDSAMYLCASSATEVNTEAFFGQGTRLTVV.

The chain joins TRBV29-1 to TRBJ1-2, with 7 nucleotides matching TRBD1. Per germline, CDR1 SQVTM and CDR2 ANQGSEA. J lost 9 bases, V lost 6 bases, and 16 bases had no gene match. The CDR3 length is 14 residues. The CDR3 DNA sequence: TGCAGCGTGGCCCCCGGGACAGCCCTCCCCAGCTACACCTTC. Translated: CSVAPGTALPSYTF.

The chain employs TRBV7-9 and TRBJ2-1, with no clear D. V was trimmed by 2 bases and J by 12 bases, leaving 14 bases between them. CDR1 is SEHNR and CDR2 is FQNEAQ in the germline V gene (reference sequence). This CDR3 spans 13 amino acids. The CDR3 protein is CASSLFEPRGQFF. The CDR3 DNA follows: TGTGCCAGCAGCTTATTTGAGCCGCGCGGGCAGTTCTTC.

This clone was seen many times. The rearrangement links TRBV4-1 to TRBJ2-2, with D unresolved. The CDR3 runs 15 residues. Germline V gene data show CDR1 as MGHRA and CDR2 as YSYEKL. V lost 1 base and J lost 1, with 7 bases in between. The CDR3 reads CASSQVGQNTGELFF. The CDR3 DNA follows: TGCGCCAGCAGCCAAGTAGGCCAGAACACCGGGGAGCTGTTTTTT.

The chain employs TRBV14 and TRBJ2-7; D might be TRBD2 (5 bases). V dropped 0 bases and J dropped 1 base, with 10 bases sitting between them. The CDR3 length is 15 residues. The germline CDR1 and CDR2 sequences are SGHDN and FVKESK. DNA for the CDR3: TGTGCCAGCAGCCAAGAACGTGGGAGATCCTACGAGCAGTACTTC. This encodes CASSQERGRSYEQYF.

The V gene is TRBV25-1, the J gene TRBJ2-7; 10 nucleotides align to TRBD1. This CDR3 region has 14 residues. V gave up 4 bases and J gave up 6 bases; unmatched junction bases: 6. Germline V gives CDR1 MGHDK, CDR2 SYGVNS. The CDR3 sequence is CASSGTGGPVEQYF. The CDR3 nucleotides read TGTGCCAGCAGTGGGACAGGGGGGCCGGTCGAGCAGTACTTC.

The J gene is TRBJ1-4, the V gene TRBV5-1, with 7 bases matching TRBD1. J lost 2 bases, V lost 0 bases, and 1 base had no gene match. Germline V CDR1 and CDR2: SGHRS, YFSETQ. The CDR3 contains 15 residues. CDR3 region: CASSLGGQTNEKLFF. The CDR3, as DNA: TGCGCCAGCAGCTTGGGGGGACAGACTAATGAAAAACTGTTTTTT.

The gene calls are TRBV19 and TRBJ1-5; D is unclear. Germline lookup yields CDR1 LNHDA and CDR2 SQIVND (reference sequence). V gave up 3 bases and J gave up 3 bases, with 15 bases separating them. The CDR3 contains 16 residues. The CDR3 loop reads CASSIGRTQINQPQHF. In DNA form, the CDR3 reads TGTGCCAGTAGTATCGGTCGGACCCAGATCAATCAGCCCCAGCATTTT.

V and J are TRBV29-1 and TRBJ2-1, with D perhaps matching TRBD2 (5 bases). The CDR3 runs to 12 residues. Trimming shortened V by 6 bases and J by 5 bases, and 11 bases separated the two germline ends. The germline V gene has CDR1 SQVTM and CDR2 ANQGSEA. Here the CDR3 DNA reads TGCAGCGTGTTGGGCGGGCACAATGAGCAGTTCTTC. Translated, it gives CSVLGGHNEQFF.

The chain couples TRBV2 to TRBJ1-2; possible D gene TRBD1, 5 bases. CDR3 length: 13 amino acids. Trimming took off 9 bases at V and 4 bases at J, with 15 bases between the two ends. Germline loops: CDR1 SNHLY, CDR2 FYNNEI. The CDR3 region has the DNA TGTGCCAGTCGACCGGGACCACTCTATGGCTACACCTTC. Protein: CASRPGPLYGYTF.

The CDR3 sequence: CAIHAEYNSPLHF. Here the CDR3 DNA reads TGTGCCATCCATGCTGAATATAATTCACCCCTCCACTTT. The chain couples TRBV10-3 to TRBJ1-6; no definite D call. With 8 bases removed from V and 4 bases from J, the gap between germline ends came to 9 bases. CDR1 is ENHRY, CDR2 SYGVKD, per germline. CDR3 length: 13 residues.